The 22 T cell receptor beta chains in this list originate from one sample, sequenced in a study of cytomegalovirus exposure and HLA in healthy donors. The PCR contained 60 Vbeta and 13 Jbeta primers. Sequenced by immunoSEQ multiplex PCR; TCRdb stores in-frame clones only, minus some. The sample lists more than 85,000 clones, under 80% seen once, with less than 9.5% in the top ten. Material for sequencing was PBMCs. The receptors originated from a woman in her 50s in good health and CMV-seropositive.

To note about this clone: This sample includes further DNA sequences coding for the same CDR3. CDR3 sequence: CASSSGQGDTGELFF. The DNA of the CDR3 is TGTGCCAGCAGTTCAGGACAGGGCGATACCGGGGAGCTGTTTTTT. The chain links TRBV6-5 to TRBJ2-2; TRBD1 agrees at 8 bases. V shed 4 bases, J shed 5 bases, and the junction held 6 bases outside the gene matches. The CDR3 runs 15 residues. Germline V gene sequence: CDR1 MNHEY, CDR2 SVGAGI.

This chain links TRBV15 with TRBJ2-5; D unresolved. The germline V gene has CDR1 LNHNV and CDR2 YYDKDF (reference sequence). The CDR3 consists of 12 residues. V lost 0 bases to trimming and J lost 5 bases, with 4 bases between them. CDR3 DNA: TGTGCCACCAGCAGAGATCGGGAGACCCAGTACTTC. As protein: CATSRDRETQYF. Based on the CDR3 plus reference TRBV15 and TRBJ2-5, the full variable domain is DAMVIQNPRYQVTQFGKPVTLSCSQTLNHNVMYWYQQKSSQAPKLLFHYYDKDFNNEADTPDNFQSRRPNTSFCFLDIRSPGLGDTAMYLCATSRDRETQYFGPGTRLLVL.

The rearrangement links TRBV6-5 to TRBJ2-7; 12 bases align to TRBD2. Unmatched junction bases numbered 3, after V lost 0 bases and J lost 3 bases. This CDR3 comprises 16 residues. The germline CDR1 and CDR2 sequences are MNHEY and SVGAGI. CDR3 in amino acids: CASSYSRTSGDYEQYF. The CDR3 bases are TGTGCCAGCAGTTACTCCCGGACTAGCGGGGACTACGAGCAGTACTTC.

The chain links TRBV11-1 to TRBJ2-1; TRBD2 agrees at 8 bases. There are 15 residues in the CDR3. The germline gives CDR1 SGHAT, CDR2 FQDESV (reference sequence). V lost 3 bases and J lost 0; bases outside the gene matches: 1. The CDR3 is CASSFTSGSYNEQFF. CDR3 in DNA: TGTGCCAGCAGCTTCACTAGCGGCTCCTACAATGAGCAGTTCTTC.

This chain uses TRBV6-8 with TRBJ2-7; TRBD2 might be the D (5 bases). V lost 5 bases and J lost 3, with 14 bases in between. Germline values: CDR1 MNHGY, CDR2 SAAAGT. CDR3 length: 14 residues. The CDR3 DNA reads TGTGCCAGCAGTGCTACTAGTCACTACTACGAGCAGTACTTC. It encodes CASSATSHYYEQYF.

The chain has TRBV6-6 and TRBJ1-4, with no clear D. The CDR3 is 15 amino acids. CDR1 is MNHNY and CDR2 is SVGAGI in the germline V gene (reference sequence). Trimming cost V 0 bases and J 6 bases, with 11 bases left between them. CDR3 sequence reads: CASSYSLPRDEKLFF. The CDR3 DNA is TGTGCCAGCAGTTACTCCTTACCCCGGGATGAAAAACTGTTTTTT.

This chain uses TRBV15 with TRBJ2-7, with 9 bases fitting TRBD2. CDR3 length: 19 amino acids. V was pared by 0 bases and J by 0 bases, with 12 bases of the junction left unmatched. Germline V CDR1 and CDR2: LNHNV, YYDKDF (reference sequence). The CDR3 DNA reads TGTGCCACCAGCAGAGAGGGGGCCGGACTAGCGCGTAGCTCCTACGAGCAGTACTTC. Its protein product is CATSREGAGLARSSYEQYF.

The rearrangement links TRBV18 to TRBJ2-1, with 8 bases that match TRBD1. The V and J ends lost 4 bases and 0 bases, in that order; junction bases with no gene match: 5. This CDR3 spans 16 amino acids. The germline CDR1 and CDR2 sequences are KGHSH and LQKENI. CDR3 sequence: CASSQRQGSSYNEQFF. In nucleotides, the CDR3 is TGTGCCAGCTCACAACGACAGGGGAGCTCCTACAATGAGCAGTTCTTC. Variable domain in full (rest from reference TRBV18 and TRBJ2-1): NAGVMQNPRHLVRRRGQEARLRCSPMKGHSHVYWYRQLPEEGLKFMVYLQKENIIDESGMPKERFSAEFPKEGPSILRIQQVVRGDSAAYFCASSQRQGSSYNEQFFGPGTRLTVL.

This chain connects TRBV7-9 to TRBJ1-2; D possibly corresponds to TRBD1 (6 bases). CDR3 length: 13 residues. Trimming took off 5 bases at V and 8 bases at J, with 15 bases between the two ends. In germline, CDR1 is SEHNR, CDR2 FQNEAQ (reference sequence). CDR3 nucleotides: TGTGCCAGCAGCCCTACAGGGTCGGGCGGCTACACCTTC. Amino acid sequence: CASSPTGSGGYTF.

This CDR3 reads CASRPGASGGLSTDTQYF. CDR3 DNA: TGTGCCAGCAGACCGGGGGCTAGCGGGGGCCTTAGCACAGATACGCAGTATTTT. This chain links TRBV5-4 with TRBJ2-3, with TRBD2 identical over 10 bases. The CDR3 extends over 18 amino acids. Germline assignment: CDR1 SGHNT and CDR2 YYREEE (reference sequence). V dropped 5 bases and J dropped 0; count of bases not matched to a gene: 12.

This clone appeared once. The genes are TRBV7-6 and TRBJ2-2, with D unresolved. There are 14 residues in the CDR3. V was clipped by 5 bases and J by 4 bases, with 11 bases between them. Germline V gives CDR1 SGHVS, CDR2 FNYEAQ. The CDR3 coding sequence is TGTGCCAGCAGCCTACTATCTCCCACCGGGGAGCTGTTTTTT. As protein: CASSLLSPTGELFF.

V is TRBV9 and J is TRBJ2-3; no firm D call. Per the germline V gene, CDR1 is SGDLS and CDR2 is YYNGEE. The CDR3 covers 14 residues. The V and J ends lost 0 bases and 8 bases respectively, with 13 bases between them. CDR3 protein: CASSVVTTSGTQYF. Written as DNA, the CDR3 is TGTGCCAGCAGCGTAGTGACCACCTCGGGTACGCAGTATTTT.

CDR3 in DNA: TGTGCCAGCAGTCCGACTAGCAGTCCCACAGATACGCAGTATTTT. The encoded protein is CASSPTSSPTDTQYF. The chain joins TRBV9 to TRBJ2-3, with 7 bases matching TRBD2. CDR1 and CDR2 (germline): SGDLS, YYNGEE. V shed 5 bases and J 2 bases; nucleotides not matched to a gene: 8. CDR3 length: 15 amino acids.

The rearrangement uses TRBV5-1 and TRBJ2-5, with TRBD2 matching 11 bases. Trimming removed 4 bases from V and 5 bases from J; junction bases left unmatched: 16. CDR3 size: 18 residues. Germline loops: CDR1 SGHRS, CDR2 YFSETQ. DNA for the CDR3: TGCGCCAGCAGCCCACGCGGGCTAGCGGGAGGCCTGGGGGAGACCCAGTACTTC. It codes for CASSPRGLAGGLGETQYF.

The chain joins TRBV6-5 to TRBJ1-2, with D perhaps matching TRBD1 (6 bases). The germline V gene has CDR1 MNHEY and CDR2 SVGAGI. The CDR3 covers 13 residues. V lost 6 bases and J 5 bases, leaving 13 bases between the germline ends. The CDR3 loop reads CASRSTGTYGYTF. The CDR3 nucleotides read TGTGCCAGCAGATCGACAGGTACTTATGGCTACACCTTC.

This clone was seen just once. CDR3 region: CASSQFQPQHF. The DNA of the CDR3 is TGTGCCAGCAGCCAGTTTCAGCCCCAGCATTTT. The chain links TRBV7-3 to TRBJ1-5, with unresolved D. V was trimmed by 5 bases and J by 6 bases, leaving 5 bases between them. The CDR3 runs to 11 residues. Germline V gene lookup returns CDR1 SGHTA and CDR2 FQGTGA.

Details on this clone: Other nucleotide sequences from this sample produce the same CDR3. The chain couples TRBV10-3 to TRBJ2-7, with 10 nucleotides matching TRBD2. J gave up 2 bases and V 2 bases, and 0 bases lay outside the gene matches. The germline V gene encodes CDR1 ENHRY and CDR2 SYGVKD. CDR3 size: 14 residues. The CDR3 DNA is TGTGCCATCAGTGAGAGCGGGAGGGCCTACGAGCAGTACTTC. Translation gives CAISESGRAYEQYF.

CDR3 protein: CASSQKAGYLGYGYTF. Here the CDR3 DNA reads TGCGCCAGCAGCCAAAAAGCAGGGTATCTTGGCTATGGCTACACCTTC. V usage is TRBV4-3 and J usage is TRBJ1-2, with D possibly TRBD1 on 5 matching bases. V lost 2 bases and J lost 4, with 17 bases in between. Germline lookup yields CDR1 LGHNA and CDR2 YSLEER. CDR3 length equals 16 residues.

This clone was picked up a small number of times. The chain combines TRBV5-4 with TRBJ2-5, with D possibly matching TRBD1 (6 bases). V dropped 2 bases and J dropped 5 bases, with 10 bases sitting between them. Germline V lookup: CDR1 SGHNT, CDR2 YYREEE (reference sequence). The CDR3 contains 13 residues. The chain's CDR3 is CASSLPQGETQYF. Here the CDR3 DNA reads TGTGCCAGCAGCTTACCGCAGGGGGAGACCCAGTACTTC. Using reference TRBV5-4 and TRBJ2-5 for the parts outside the CDR3, the full variable domain is ETGVTQSPTHLIKTRGQQVTLRCSSQSGHNTVSWYQQALGQGPQFIFQYYREEENGRGNFPPRFSGLQFPNYSSELNVNALELDDSALYLCASSLPQGETQYFGPGTRLLVL.

The chain employs TRBV7-2 and TRBJ2-1, with 9 bases that match TRBD2. CDR1 SGHTA and CDR2 FQGNSA come from the germline V gene. This CDR3 spans 12 amino acids. The trim removed 0 bases at V and 14 bases at J, leaving 2 bases unmatched. The CDR3 here is CASSLAEREEFF. CDR3 in DNA: TGTGCCAGCAGCTTAGCAGAGCGGGAGGAGTTCTTC. Filled out from reference TRBV7-2 and TRBJ2-1, the complete variable domain reads GAGVSQSPSNKVTEKGKDVELRCDPISGHTALYWYRQSLGQGLEFLIYFQGNSAPDKSGLPSDRFSAERTGGSVSTLTIQRTQQEDSAVYLCASSLAEREEFFGPGTRLTVL.

The chain joins TRBV7-2 to TRBJ2-3; no firm D call. V shed 6 bases and J shed 2 bases, with 15 bases lying between them. Looked up from germline, CDR1 is SGHTA and CDR2 is FQGNSA. The CDR3 is 15 residues long. The CDR3 region is CASRLVLGVTDTQYF. In nucleotides, the CDR3 is TGTGCCAGCAGGCTAGTGCTCGGTGTCACAGATACGCAGTATTTT.

CDR3 sequence reads: CASSSRQFREPQHF. CDR3 DNA: TGTGCCAGCAGCTCACGACAGTTTAGGGAGCCCCAGCATTTT. V usage is TRBV7-2 and J usage is TRBJ1-5; TRBD1 is a possible D gene (5 bases). This CDR3 is built from 14 residues. V dropped 4 bases and J dropped 8 bases, with 15 bases sitting between them. The V gene's germline CDR1 is SGHTA and CDR2 FQGNSA.